Here is one T cell receptor beta chain with its context. The antigen is not known. CDR1 is SGHDT, CDR2 YYEEEE, per germline. Trimming removed 0 bases from V and 5 bases from J, with 11 bases in between. The CDR3 covers 14 residues. This table comes from immunoSEQ multiplex PCR, and its TCRdb copy is limited to in-frame clones, with some not included. The data hold over 150,000 clones, with around 88% observed a single time. This sample was included in a study of T cell responses to AZD1222 COVID-19 vaccine. Whole-study results and caveats: Females made up more of the donors, who were largely white British, and clonal diversity may have come out too low. At baseline, just a handful of AZD1222 recipients tested seropositive. Elevations in Spike-specific TCR breadth and depth followed administration of two AZD1222 doses.

The source was peripheral blood, collected on day 0 of AZD1222 vaccination. The chain couples TRBV5-6 to TRBJ1-1; D is unresolved. This receptor was obtained from an adult in good health. The CDR3 region has the DNA TGTGCCAGCAGCTTGGGAATGGTCGGGACTGAAGCTTTCTTT. Its protein is CASSLGMVGTEAFF.